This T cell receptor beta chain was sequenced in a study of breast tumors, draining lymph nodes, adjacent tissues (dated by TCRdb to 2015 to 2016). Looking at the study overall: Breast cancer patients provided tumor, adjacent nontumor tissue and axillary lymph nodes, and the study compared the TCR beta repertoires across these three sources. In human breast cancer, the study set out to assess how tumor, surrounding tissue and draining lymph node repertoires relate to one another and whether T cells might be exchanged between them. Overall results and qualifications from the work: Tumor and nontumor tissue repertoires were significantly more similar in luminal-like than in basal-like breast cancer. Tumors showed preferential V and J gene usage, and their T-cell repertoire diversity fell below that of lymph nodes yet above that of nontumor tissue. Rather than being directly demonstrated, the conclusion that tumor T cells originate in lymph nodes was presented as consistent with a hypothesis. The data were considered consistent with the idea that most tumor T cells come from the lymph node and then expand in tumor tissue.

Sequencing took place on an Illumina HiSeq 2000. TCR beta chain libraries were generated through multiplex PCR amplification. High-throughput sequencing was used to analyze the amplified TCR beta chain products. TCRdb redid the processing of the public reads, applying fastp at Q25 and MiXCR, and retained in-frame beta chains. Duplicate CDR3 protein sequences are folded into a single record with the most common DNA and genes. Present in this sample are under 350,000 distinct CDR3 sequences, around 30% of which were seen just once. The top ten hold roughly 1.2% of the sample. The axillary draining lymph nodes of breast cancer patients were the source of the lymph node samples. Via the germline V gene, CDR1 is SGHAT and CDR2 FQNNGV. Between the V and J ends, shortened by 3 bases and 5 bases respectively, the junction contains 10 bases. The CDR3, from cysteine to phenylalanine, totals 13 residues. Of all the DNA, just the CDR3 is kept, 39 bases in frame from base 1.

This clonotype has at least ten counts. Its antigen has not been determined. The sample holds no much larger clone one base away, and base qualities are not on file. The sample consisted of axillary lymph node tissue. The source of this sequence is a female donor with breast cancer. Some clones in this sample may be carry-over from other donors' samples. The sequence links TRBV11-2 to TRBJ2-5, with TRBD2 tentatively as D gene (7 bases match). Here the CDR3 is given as CASSFKGGETQYF. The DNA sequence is TGTGCCAGCAGCTTCAAGGGGGGGGAGACCCAGTACTTC.